This paragraph reports one T cell receptor beta chain. Its specificity is not known. 60 Vbeta and 13 Jbeta primers were used in PCR. The assay was immunoSEQ multiplex PCR, and TCRdb's table has in-frame clones only and misses some. This sample carries under 200,000 clones, about 80% of them seen once, and the ten largest clones take 1%. This CDR3 contains 14 residues. Per the germline V gene, CDR1 is SGDLS and CDR2 is YYNGEE. Unmatched junction bases numbered 7, after V lost 10 bases and J lost 3 bases. The sample is drawn from a study of cytomegalovirus exposure and HLA in healthy donors. Findings and limits, study-wide: When a later analysis was performed, an Asian-associated ancestry cluster reportedly had fewer N-insertions than the approximately 680-donor mean. Judged likely to be a sequencing artifact was a cluster of highly shared sequence variants.

The TCR originated in a woman between 45 and 60 years old in good health and CMV-seropositive. The J gene is TRBJ2-3, the V gene TRBV9, with 11 bases aligning to TRBD2. The specimen was PBMCs. The CDR3 DNA reads TGTGCCTCCGGACTAGCGGGTCAGACAGATACGCAGTATTTT. Its protein is CASGLAGQTDTQYF.